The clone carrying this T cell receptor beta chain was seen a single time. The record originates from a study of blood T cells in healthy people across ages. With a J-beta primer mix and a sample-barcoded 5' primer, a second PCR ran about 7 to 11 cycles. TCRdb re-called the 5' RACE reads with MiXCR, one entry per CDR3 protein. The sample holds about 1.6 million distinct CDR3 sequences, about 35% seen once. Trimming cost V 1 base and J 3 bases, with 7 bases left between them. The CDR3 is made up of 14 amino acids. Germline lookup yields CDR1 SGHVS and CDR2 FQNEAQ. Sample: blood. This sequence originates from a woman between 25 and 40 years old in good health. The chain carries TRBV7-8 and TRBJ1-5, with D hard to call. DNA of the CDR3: TGTGCCAGCAGCTTAGTAGGAATCAATCAGCCCCAGCATTTT. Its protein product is CASSLVGINQPQHF.